This T cell receptor (beta chain) was sequenced for a study of cytomegalovirus exposure and HLA in healthy donors. The overall study: The study's early data release held approximately 91 million unique TCRs from HLA-typed donors.

Per the germline V gene, CDR1 is LNHDA and CDR2 is SQIVND (reference sequence). V lost 6 bases and J lost 1, with 6 bases in between. CDR3 length: 12 residues. Primers: 60 Vbeta forward and 13 Jbeta reverse. Method: immunoSEQ multiplex PCR; TCRdb's copy keeps in-frame clones and lacks some. The sample has tens of thousands of clones. The TCR was taken from a human donor in good health. The rearrangement links TRBV19 to TRBJ1-1, with a tentative D call TRBD1 (5 bases). Sequenced: PBMCs. The DNA for the CDR3 is TGTGCCAGTAGAACAGGGAACACTGAAGCTTTCTTT. Its protein is CASRTGNTEAFF.